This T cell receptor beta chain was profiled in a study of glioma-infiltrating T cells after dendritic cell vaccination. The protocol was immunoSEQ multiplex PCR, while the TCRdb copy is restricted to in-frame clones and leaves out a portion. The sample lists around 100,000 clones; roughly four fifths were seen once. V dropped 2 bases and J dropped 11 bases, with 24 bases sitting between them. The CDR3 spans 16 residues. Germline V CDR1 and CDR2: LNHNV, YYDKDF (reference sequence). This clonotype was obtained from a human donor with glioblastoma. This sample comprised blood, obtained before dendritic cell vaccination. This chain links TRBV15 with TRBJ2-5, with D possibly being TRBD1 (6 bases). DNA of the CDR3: TGTGCCACCAGCAGACCCGAGAGAGGGGGTTCAGGGGAGCAGTACTTC. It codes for CATSRPERGGSGEQYF.